The 25 T cell receptor beta chains reported below all come from one sample, sequenced in a study of human T cells and chemical hapten exposure. TCRdb re-analysed the RACE reads in MiXCR, keeping a single row per CDR3 protein. The sample carries roughly 100,000 distinct CDR3 sequences, roughly a third recorded once. Time point reported: patch test 3, about 24 weeks after DPC sensitization. The treatment denotes: therapeutic diphenylcyclopropenone sensitization with weekly scalp DPC. The source was whole blood, collected in connection with sensitization to the hapten diphenylcyclopropenone (DPC). The receptors come from a man aged 35 to 55 with alopecia areata. Some clones in this sample may be carry-over from other donors' samples.

As DNA, the CDR3 is TGTGCCAGCAGCCAAGGTCTGCTTCTGAACACTGAAGCTTTCTTT. It codes for CASSQGLLLNTEAFF. The chain carries TRBV14 and TRBJ1-1; D is unresolved. Germline V lookup: CDR1 SGHDN, CDR2 FVKESK. The CDR3 has 15 residues. V lost 1 base and J lost 0, with 9 bases in between.

This chain joins TRBV7-9 and TRBJ2-3; 10 positions agree with TRBD2. CDR3 length: 16 residues. Germline-derived CDR1 and CDR2 are SEHNR and FQNEAQ (reference sequence). V lost 4 bases, J lost 5 bases, and 9 bases stayed unmatched. The CDR3 bases are TGTGCCAGCAGCTCCCAGCGGGAGGGCCTTATAGATACGCAGTATTTT. Protein product: CASSSQREGLIDTQYF.

The chain uses TRBV11-2 and TRBJ2-6; D unresolved. The CDR3 extends over 17 amino acids. In germline, CDR1 is SGHAT, CDR2 FQNNGV. V shed 3 bases and J shed 0 bases, with 12 bases lying between them. The CDR3 sequence: CASSFDRFSSGANVLTF. DNA of the CDR3: TGTGCCAGCAGCTTTGACCGGTTTAGCTCTGGGGCCAACGTCCTGACTTTC.

The rearrangement links TRBV7-3 to TRBJ2-7; no clear D gene. V was pared by 2 bases and J by 4 bases, with 12 bases between. Germline loops: CDR1 SGHTA, CDR2 FQGTGA. The CDR3 has 14 residues. CDR3 loop: CASSLGPEGYEQYF. CDR3 nucleotide sequence: TGTGCCAGCAGCTTAGGCCCTGAAGGGTACGAGCAGTACTTC.

There are a few counts of this clonotype. The CDR3 bases are TGCGCCAGCAGCCAAGATGTTCCTAGGCATGGGGCCAACGTCCTGACTTTC. This encodes CASSQDVPRHGANVLTF. This chain joins TRBV4-3 and TRBJ2-6, with D hard to call. The CDR3 has 17 amino acids. Per the germline V gene, CDR1 is LGHNA and CDR2 is YSLEER. Trimming cost V 0 bases and J 3 bases, with 12 bases left between them.

The chain couples TRBV29-1 to TRBJ2-1; 10 nucleotides agree with TRBD1. This CDR3 has 13 amino acids. The germline V gene encodes CDR1 SQVTM and CDR2 ANQGSEA. V trimming: 5 bases; J trimming: 6 bases; junction bases outside the gene matches: 4. CDR3: CSVRDRGGNEQFF. The CDR3 DNA is TGCAGCGTTCGGGACAGGGGCGGCAATGAGCAGTTCTTC.

This clonotype occurred a few times. The J gene is TRBJ2-5, the V gene TRBV7-2; the D is unclear. V was pared by 1 base and J by 5 bases, with 11 bases between. This CDR3 contains 14 residues. The germline V gene has CDR1 SGHTA and CDR2 FQGNSA. For the CDR3, the DNA is TGTGCCAGCAGCTTAGGATCCGGGTTGGAGACCCAGTACTTC. Translation gives CASSLGSGLETQYF.

The genes are TRBV7-2 and TRBJ2-1; 12 nucleotides align to TRBD2. The germline CDR1 and CDR2 sequences are SGHTA and FQGNSA. The CDR3 runs to 15 residues. V shed 5 bases, J shed 5 bases, and the junction held 4 bases outside the gene matches. The CDR3: CASSMWTSGNNEQFF. The CDR3 DNA is TGTGCCAGCAGCATGTGGACTAGCGGGAACAATGAGCAGTTCTTC.

This clonotype has a single count. The gene calls are TRBV5-1 and TRBJ2-3; 8 positions match TRBD1. The V and J ends lost 0 bases and 4 bases, in that order; junction bases with no gene match: 4. This CDR3 spans 15 amino acids. Per germline, CDR1 SGHRS and CDR2 YFSETQ. The CDR3 reads CASSLGWTGSDTQYF. CDR3 coding DNA: TGCGCCAGCAGCTTGGGATGGACAGGGTCAGATACGCAGTATTTT. Full variable domain (rest looked up from reference TRBV5-1 and TRBJ2-3): KAGVTQTPRYLIKTRGQQVTLSCSPISGHRSVSWYQQTPGQGLQFLFEYFSETQRNKGNFPGRFSGRQFSNSRSEMNVSTLELGDSALYLCASSLGWTGSDTQYFGPGTRLTVL.

A few counts support this clonotype. This rearrangement joins TRBV3-1 to TRBJ2-3; possibly TRBD2 for D (7 bases). The CDR3 sequence is 17 residues long. The germline CDR1 and CDR2 sequences are LGHDT and YNNKEL (reference sequence). The V end lost 1 base, the J end lost 2 bases, and 16 bases lay between the germline ends. This CDR3 is CASSQAAGHSSTDTQYF. The CDR3 region has the DNA TGTGCCAGCAGCCAAGCAGCGGGACATTCATCCACAGATACGCAGTATTTT.

The V call is TRBV7-2, the J call TRBJ2-3; 12 nucleotides match TRBD2. The ends lost 2 bases at V and 6 bases at J; junction bases unmatched: 9. CDR3 length: 17 amino acids. CDR1 is SGHTA, CDR2 FQGNSA, per germline. The CDR3 sequence is CASSLPSRLAGADTQYF. The CDR3 region has the DNA TGTGCCAGCAGCTTACCCTCCCGACTAGCGGGAGCCGATACGCAGTATTTT.

The chain uses TRBV29-1 and TRBJ2-7; D possibly corresponds to TRBD2 (6 bases). CDR1 is SQVTM, CDR2 ANQGSEA, per germline. The V end was cut by 5 bases, the J end by 3 bases, with 8 bases between. This CDR3 is 11 amino acids long. This CDR3 is CSVISGYEQYV. In DNA, the CDR3 is TGCAGCGTTATTAGCGGCTACGAGCAGTACGTC.

The chain recombines TRBV5-1 with TRBJ2-1; TRBD2 is a possible D gene (6 bases). V lost 0 bases and J lost 5, with 6 bases in between. The CDR3 consists of 13 residues. Germline values: CDR1 SGHRS, CDR2 YFSETQ. CDR3 sequence reads: CASSLGGDNEQFF. CDR3 in DNA: TGCGCCAGCAGCTTGGGGGGGGACAATGAGCAGTTCTTC.

V is TRBV12-3 or TRBV12-4 and J is TRBJ2-3, with D maybe TRBD2 (6 bases). This CDR3 contains 16 residues. Trimming cost V 5 bases and J 2 bases, with 17 bases left between them. CDR3 protein: CASSPGGGRFTDTQYF. In nucleotides, the CDR3 is TGTGCCAGCAGTCCCGGGGGAGGCAGGTTCACAGATACGCAGTATTTT.

CDR3 coding DNA: TGTGCCAGCAGCTTATATTCGGACAGCGGGAGTTACTACTTC. Amino acids: CASSLYSDSGSYYF. The chain joins TRBV7-9 to TRBJ2-4, with 8 bases aligning to TRBD2. Germline V gene sequence: CDR1 SEHNR, CDR2 FQNEAQ (reference sequence). The length of the CDR3 is 14 residues. J lost 16 bases, V lost 2 bases, and 13 bases had no gene match.

The V gene is TRBV12-3 or TRBV12-4, the J gene TRBJ1-2, with D perhaps matching TRBD1 (5 bases). Deletions cut 5 bases from V and 7 bases from J, with 14 bases between. The CDR3 is 13 amino acids. The CDR3 region is CASSPVRGGGYTF. DNA of the CDR3: TGTGCCAGCAGTCCGGTTCGGGGGGGTGGCTACACCTTC.

This sequence joins TRBV4-3 and TRBJ2-6; 8 bases map to TRBD1. In germline, CDR1 is LGHNA, CDR2 YSLEER. This CDR3 has 21 residues. Unmatched junction bases numbered 13, after V lost 0 bases and J lost 0 bases. The CDR3: CASSQDPTGDIRTSGANVLTF. CDR3 nucleotides: TGCGCCAGCAGCCAAGATCCGACAGGGGACATCCGAACCTCTGGGGCCAACGTCCTGACTTTC.

This rearrangement joins TRBV29-1 to TRBJ2-1; 9 bases align to TRBD2. Unmatched junction bases numbered 5, after V lost 3 bases and J lost 8 bases. Looked up from germline, CDR1 is SQVTM and CDR2 is ANQGSEA. CDR3 length: 13 residues. CDR3 loop: CSVEGREGYEQFF. DNA for the CDR3: TGCAGCGTTGAGGGGCGGGAGGGTTATGAGCAGTTCTTC.

The V call is TRBV5-1, the J call TRBJ2-3, with 7 bases fitting TRBD1. Trimming cost V 4 bases and J 1 base; bases outside gene matches: 6. The CDR3 has 15 residues. CDR1 SGHRS and CDR2 YFSETQ come from the germline V gene. The CDR3 nucleotides read TGCGCCAGCAGCCTAGGACAGGAGGGCACAGATACGCAGTATTTT. This encodes CASSLGQEGTDTQYF.

This clonotype was observed a handful of times. J is TRBJ2-3 and V is TRBV4-3, with D unresolved. Germline values: CDR1 LGHNA, CDR2 YSLEER. Trimming pared 0 bases from V and 4 bases from J, leaving 8 bases between. This CDR3 comprises 14 residues. The CDR3 DNA reads TGCGCCAGCAGCCAAGATTTCTTTGCAGATACGCAGTATTTT. Its translation is CASSQDFFADTQYF.

V and J are TRBV18 and TRBJ2-3, with D possibly matching TRBD2 (5 bases). CDR1 and CDR2 (germline): KGHSH, LQKENI. Between the trimmed V and J ends, which lost 3 bases and 2 bases, there was a span of 6 bases. The CDR3 spans 13 residues. This CDR3 is CASSPRDTDTQYF. The CDR3 nucleotides read TGTGCCAGCTCACCGAGGGACACAGATACGCAGTATTTT.

This chain links TRBV7-3 with TRBJ2-1; 14 nucleotides agree with TRBD2. Trimming took 5 bases from V and 6 from J; bases not matched to a gene: 3. The CDR3 contains 15 residues. Germline lookup yields CDR1 SGHTA and CDR2 FQGTGA. CDR3 sequence (DNA): TGTGCCAGCAGCCCGGGGACTAGCGGGAGCAATGAGCAGTTCTTC. Translating gives CASSPGTSGSNEQFF.

The chain has TRBV5-4 and TRBJ2-5, with TRBD2 identical over 8 bases. Germline V gives CDR1 SGHNT, CDR2 YYREEE (reference sequence). CDR3 length: 14 amino acids. The junction had 5 bases not matched to a gene; V was cut back by 0 bases and J by 7 bases. The CDR3 DNA reads as TGTGCCAGCAGCTTGGTGGACGGGAGGGCGACCCAGTACTTC. This gives the protein CASSLVDGRATQYF.

With respect to this clonotype: A much larger clone sits a single nucleotide away, making a read error possible. The V and J genes are TRBV6-2 or TRBV6-3 and TRBJ1-5; 8 nucleotides line up with TRBD1. Germline lookup yields CDR1 MNHEY and CDR2 SVGEGT. The CDR3 totals 16 residues. Trimming removed 10 bases from V and 11 bases from J; junction bases left unmatched: 22. The chain's CDR3 is CANTPQNSGGRVAQHF. CDR3 nucleotide sequence: TGTGCCAACACCCCGCAGAATTCAGGGGGCCGAGTGGCCCAGCATTTT.

V gene TRBV6-2 or TRBV6-3 combines with J gene TRBJ2-7, with TRBD1 matching 7 bases. The CDR3 loop spans 13 amino acids. Trimming removed 4 bases from V and 1 base from J; junction bases left unmatched: 1. Germline assignment: CDR1 MNHEY and CDR2 SVGEGT. CDR3 sequence: CASSSGQSYEQYV. The CDR3 DNA reads TGTGCCAGCAGTTCGGGACAGTCCTACGAGCAGTACGTC.